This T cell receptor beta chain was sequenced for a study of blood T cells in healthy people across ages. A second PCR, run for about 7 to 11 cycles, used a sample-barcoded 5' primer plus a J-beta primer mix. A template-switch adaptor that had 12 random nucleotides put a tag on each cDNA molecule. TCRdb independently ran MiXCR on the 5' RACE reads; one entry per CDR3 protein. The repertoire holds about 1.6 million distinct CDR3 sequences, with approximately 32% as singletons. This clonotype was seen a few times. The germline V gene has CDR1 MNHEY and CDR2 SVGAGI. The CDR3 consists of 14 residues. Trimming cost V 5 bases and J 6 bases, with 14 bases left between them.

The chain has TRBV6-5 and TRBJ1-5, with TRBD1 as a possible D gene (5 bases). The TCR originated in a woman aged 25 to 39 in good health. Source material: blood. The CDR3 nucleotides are TGTGCCAGCAGTCTACAGGCTTGGGGTCAGCCCCAGCATTTT. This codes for CASSLQAWGQPQHF.